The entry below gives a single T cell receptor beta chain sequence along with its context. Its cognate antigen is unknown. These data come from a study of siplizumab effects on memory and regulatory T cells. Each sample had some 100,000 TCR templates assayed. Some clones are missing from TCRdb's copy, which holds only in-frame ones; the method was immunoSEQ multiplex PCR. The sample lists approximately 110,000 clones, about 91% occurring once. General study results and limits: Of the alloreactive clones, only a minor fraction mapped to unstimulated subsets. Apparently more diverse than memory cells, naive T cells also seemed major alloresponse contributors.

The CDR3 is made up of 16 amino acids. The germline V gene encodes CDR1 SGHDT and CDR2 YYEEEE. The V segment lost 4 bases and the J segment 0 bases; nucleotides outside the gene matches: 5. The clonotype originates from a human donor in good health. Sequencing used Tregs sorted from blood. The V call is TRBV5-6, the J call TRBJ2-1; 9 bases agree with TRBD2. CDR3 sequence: CASSAGLASSYNEQFF. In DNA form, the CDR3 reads TGTGCCAGCAGCGCCGGACTAGCGAGCTCCTACAATGAGCAGTTCTTC.